The 11 T cell receptor beta chains listed next were all sequenced from one sample in a study of T cells in Graves' hyperthyroidism and ophthalmopathy. The CDR3 regions of TCR beta were amplified from RNA transcripts. First-round RT-PCR targeting the TCR CDR3 was performed with the HTBI primer set. TCRdb re-analysed the multiplex PCR reads in MiXCR, keeping a single row per CDR3 protein. The sample has 530,000 or so distinct CDR3 sequences; around 42% are singletons. Source material: peripheral blood or thyroid tissue (not recorded which). Every receptor here comes from a woman aged 18-29 years with Graves' hyperthyroidism.

The table lists this clonotype with many counts. The chain links TRBV5-4 to TRBJ1-2, with TRBD1 identical over 7 bases. The V gene end was trimmed by 5 bases and the J gene end by 4 bases; junction bases not matched to a gene: 17. This CDR3 region has 17 residues. From germline, CDR1 is SGHNT and CDR2 YYREEE (reference sequence). DNA of the CDR3: TGTGCCAGCAGTCGCCTTCCCCCCGGGACAGATTTCTATGGCTACACCTTC. Translating gives CASSRLPPGTDFYGYTF.

This clonotype was picked up many times. V usage is TRBV5-1 and J usage is TRBJ1-1; D might be TRBD1 (5 bases). Germline lookup yields CDR1 SGHRS and CDR2 YFSETQ. Trimming removed 0 bases from V and 4 bases from J, with 10 bases in between. The CDR3 consists of 14 residues. CDR3 in amino acids: CASSLALRGTEAFF. CDR3 nucleotide sequence: TGCGCCAGCAGCTTGGCACTAAGGGGCACTGAAGCTTTCTTT.

This clonotype has at least ten counts. This chain uses TRBV10-3 with TRBJ1-2; tentatively, D is TRBD1 (5 bases). The V end lost 7 bases, the J end lost 8 bases, and 17 bases lay between the germline ends. This CDR3 comprises 13 residues. Germline V gene data show CDR1 as ENHRY and CDR2 as SYGVKD. The CDR3 nucleotides are TGTGCCATCAACGGACAAGACGAAGGGGGCTACACCTTC. This codes for CAINGQDEGGYTF.

This clonotype was picked up many times. The chain combines TRBV9 with TRBJ2-7; no clear D gene. Trimming removed 2 bases at V and 3 bases at J, with 9 bases between. The germline V gene encodes CDR1 SGDLS and CDR2 YYNGEE. CDR3 size: 13 residues. Here the CDR3 reads CASSVDPVYEQYF. In nucleotides, the CDR3 is TGTGCCAGCAGCGTGGACCCGGTCTACGAGCAGTACTTC.

This clonotype was recorded many times. The J gene is TRBJ1-4, the V gene TRBV20-1, with D unresolved. Trimming took 3 bases from V and 3 from J, leaving 5 bases between them. CDR3 length equals 12 residues. Germline values: CDR1 DFQATT, CDR2 SNEGSKA (reference sequence). CDR3 nucleotide sequence: TGCAGTGCTAGCCAGTCTAATGAAAAACTGTTTTTT. This translates into CSASQSNEKLFF.

The chain has TRBV29-1 and TRBJ1-2, with D perhaps matching TRBD1 (5 bases). This CDR3 is built from 11 residues. Trimming pared 8 bases from V and 4 bases from J, leaving 11 bases between. Germline CDR1 is SQVTM and CDR2 is ANQGSEA. The CDR3 DNA sequence: TGCAGCTCACAGGAGCCCTATGGCTACACCTTC. Protein sequence: CSSQEPYGYTF.

This clonotype was picked up many times. The chain is built from TRBV5-4 and TRBJ1-2; D not certain. Trimming removed 4 bases at V and 2 bases at J, with 12 bases between. The CDR3 runs to 14 residues. Germline values: CDR1 SGHNT, CDR2 YYREEE (reference sequence). DNA for the CDR3: TGTGCCAGCAGCCCGCATGACAAAAACTATGGCTACACCTTC. Its translation: CASSPHDKNYGYTF.

There are a few counts of this clonotype. V and J are TRBV28 and TRBJ1-5, with 9 bases identical to TRBD1. The CDR3 contains 18 residues. Looked up from germline, CDR1 is MDHEN and CDR2 is SYDVKM. V dropped 4 bases and J dropped 2; count of bases not matched to a gene: 12. CDR3 coding DNA: TGTGCCAGCAGTTCGACCGCCGGGACAGGGCTTCGCAATCAGCCCCAGCATTTT. Residues: CASSSTAGTGLRNQPQHF. The whole variable domain, filled in from reference TRBV28 and TRBJ1-5, reads DVKVTQSSRYLVKRTGEKVFLECVQDMDHENMFWYRQDPGLGLRLIYFSYDVKMKEKGDIPEGYSVSREKKERFSLILESASTNQTSMYLCASSSTAGTGLRNQPQHFGDGTRLSIL.

This sequence joins TRBV2 and TRBJ2-7; TRBD1 matches 9 bases. Germline CDR1 SNHLY, CDR2 FYNNEI. The CDR3 covers 13 residues. V gave up 6 bases and J gave up 6 bases; unmatched junction bases: 6. CDR3 residues: CASSRDRVTEQYF. CDR3 DNA sequence: TGTGCCAGCAGCAGGGACAGGGTTACCGAGCAGTACTTC.

The chain links TRBV20-1 to TRBJ2-7; TRBD2 aligns across 7 bases. TRBJ2-1 matches the DNA end more closely, so the J call is doubtful. Per germline, CDR1 DFQATT and CDR2 SNEGSKA (reference sequence). The CDR3 sequence is 15 residues long. CDR3 DNA sequence: TGCAGTGCTAGTTTTCGGCAGGGAGGGGACAATGAGCAGTTCTTC. This translates into CSASFRQGGDNEQFF.

Many counts were recorded for this clonotype. The V and J genes are TRBV4-2 and TRBJ2-7; 8 bases map to TRBD2. J lost 3 bases, V lost 0 bases, and 4 bases had no gene match. This CDR3 has 15 residues. Germline V lookup: CDR1 LGHNA, CDR2 YNFKEQ. The CDR3 loop is CASSQDGRADYEQYF. The CDR3, as DNA: TGTGCCAGCAGCCAAGACGGGAGGGCCGACTACGAGCAGTACTTC.